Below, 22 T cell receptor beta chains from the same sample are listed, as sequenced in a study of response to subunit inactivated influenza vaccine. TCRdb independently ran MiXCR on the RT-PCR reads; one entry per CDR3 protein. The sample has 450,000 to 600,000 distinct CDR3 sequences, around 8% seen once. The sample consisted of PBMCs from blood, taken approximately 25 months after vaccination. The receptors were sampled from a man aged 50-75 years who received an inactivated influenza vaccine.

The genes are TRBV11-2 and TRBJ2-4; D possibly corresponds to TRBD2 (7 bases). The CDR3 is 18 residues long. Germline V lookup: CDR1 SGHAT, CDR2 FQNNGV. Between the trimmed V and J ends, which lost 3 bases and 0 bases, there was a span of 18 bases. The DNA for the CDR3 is TGTGCCAGCAGCTTGTGGGGGGGGGCAAGCTTAGCCAAAAACATTCAGTACTTC. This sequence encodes CASSLWGGASLAKNIQYF.

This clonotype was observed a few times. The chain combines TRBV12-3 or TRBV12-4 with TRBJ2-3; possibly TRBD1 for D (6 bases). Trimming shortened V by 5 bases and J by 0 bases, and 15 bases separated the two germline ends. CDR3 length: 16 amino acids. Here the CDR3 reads CASSKSGETSTDTQYF. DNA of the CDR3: TGTGCCAGCAGTAAATCAGGGGAGACTAGCACAGATACGCAGTATTTT.

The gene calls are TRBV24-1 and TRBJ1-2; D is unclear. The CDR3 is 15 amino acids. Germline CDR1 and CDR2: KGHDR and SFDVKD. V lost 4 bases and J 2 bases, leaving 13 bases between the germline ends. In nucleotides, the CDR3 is TGTGCCACCAGTGACGCCTCGGGCCTGAACTATGGCTACACCTTC. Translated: CATSDASGLNYGYTF.

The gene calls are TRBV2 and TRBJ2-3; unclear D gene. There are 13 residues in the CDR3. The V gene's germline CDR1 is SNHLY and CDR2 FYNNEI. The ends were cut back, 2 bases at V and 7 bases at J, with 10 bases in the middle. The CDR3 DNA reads TGTGCCAGCAGTGAATCGCCCGGAAATACGCAGTATTTT. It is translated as CASSESPGNTQYF. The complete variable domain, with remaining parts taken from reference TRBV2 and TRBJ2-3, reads EPEVTQTPSHQVTQMGQEVILRCVPISNHLYFYWYRQILGQKVEFLVSFYNNEISEKSEIFDDQFSVERPDGSNFTLKIRSTKLEDSAMYFCASSESPGNTQYFGPGTRLTVL.

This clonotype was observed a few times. CDR3 sequence: CASSLGRQVNYGYTF. Here the CDR3 DNA reads TGTGCCAGCAGCTTAGGTCGACAGGTTAACTATGGCTACACCTTC. J is TRBJ1-2 and V is TRBV13; TRBD1 might be the D (6 bases). Looked up from germline, CDR1 is PRHDT and CDR2 is FYEKMQ (reference sequence). Trimming left V 0 bases short and J 1 base short, with 9 bases between. This CDR3 region has 15 residues.

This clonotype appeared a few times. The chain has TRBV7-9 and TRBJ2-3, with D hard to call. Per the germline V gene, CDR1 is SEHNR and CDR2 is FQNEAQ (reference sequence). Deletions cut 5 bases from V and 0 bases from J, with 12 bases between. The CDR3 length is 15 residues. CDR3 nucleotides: TGTGCCAGCAGCAGCTATGGCAGAAGCACAGATACGCAGTATTTT. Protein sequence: CASSSYGRSTDTQYF. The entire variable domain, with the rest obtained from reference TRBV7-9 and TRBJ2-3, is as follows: DTGVSQNPRHKITKRGQNVTFRCDPISEHNRLYWYRQTLGQGPEFLTYFQNEAQLEKSRLLSDRFSAERPKGSFSTLEIQRTEQGDSAMYLCASSSYGRSTDTQYFGPGTRLTVL.

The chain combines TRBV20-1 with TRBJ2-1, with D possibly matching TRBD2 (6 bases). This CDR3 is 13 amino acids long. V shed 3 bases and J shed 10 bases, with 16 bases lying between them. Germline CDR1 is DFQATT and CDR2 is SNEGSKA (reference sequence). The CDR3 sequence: CSARRTGDGEQFF. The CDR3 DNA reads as TGCAGTGCTAGGCGGACGGGGGACGGAGAGCAGTTCTTC.

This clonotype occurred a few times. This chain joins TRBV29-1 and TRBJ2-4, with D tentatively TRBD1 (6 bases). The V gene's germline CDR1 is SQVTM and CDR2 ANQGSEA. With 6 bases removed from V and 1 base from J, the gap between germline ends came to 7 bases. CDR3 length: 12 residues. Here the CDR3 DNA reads TGCAGCGTCACAGGGGCCAAAAACATTCAGTACTTC. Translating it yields CSVTGAKNIQYF.

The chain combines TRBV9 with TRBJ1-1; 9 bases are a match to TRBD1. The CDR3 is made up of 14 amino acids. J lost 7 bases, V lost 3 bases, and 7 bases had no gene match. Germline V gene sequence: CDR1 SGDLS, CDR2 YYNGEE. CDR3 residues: CASSGTDRGNEAFF. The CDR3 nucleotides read TGTGCCAGCAGCGGCACTGACAGGGGGAATGAAGCTTTCTTT.

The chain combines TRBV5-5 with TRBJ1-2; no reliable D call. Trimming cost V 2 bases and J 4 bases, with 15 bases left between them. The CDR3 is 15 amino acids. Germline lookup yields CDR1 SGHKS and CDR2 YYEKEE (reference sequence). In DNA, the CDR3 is TGTGCCAGCAGCTTTGAATGGGGAAGGTGCTATGGCTACACCTTC. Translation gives CASSFEWGRCYGYTF.

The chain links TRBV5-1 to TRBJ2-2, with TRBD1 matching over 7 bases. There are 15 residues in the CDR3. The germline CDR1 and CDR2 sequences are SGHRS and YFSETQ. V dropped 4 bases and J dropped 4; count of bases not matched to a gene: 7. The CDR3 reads CASSLTGVSTGELFF. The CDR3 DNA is TGCGCCAGCAGCCTAACAGGGGTTAGCACCGGGGAGCTGTTTTTT.

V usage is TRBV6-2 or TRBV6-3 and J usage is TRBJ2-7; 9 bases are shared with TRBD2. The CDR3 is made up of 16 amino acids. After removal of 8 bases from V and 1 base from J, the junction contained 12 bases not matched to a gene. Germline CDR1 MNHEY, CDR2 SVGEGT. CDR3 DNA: TGTGCCAGCCGCCAGGGTAGCGGGAGTGCATCCTACGAGCAGTACTTC. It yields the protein CASRQGSGSASYEQYF.

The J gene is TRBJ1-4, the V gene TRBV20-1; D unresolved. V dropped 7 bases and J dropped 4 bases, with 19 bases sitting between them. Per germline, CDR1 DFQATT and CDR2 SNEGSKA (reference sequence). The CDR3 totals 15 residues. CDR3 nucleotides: TGCAGTGTACAAAGTGTGAACAGCCGTAATGAAAAACTGTTTTTT. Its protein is CSVQSVNSRNEKLFF.

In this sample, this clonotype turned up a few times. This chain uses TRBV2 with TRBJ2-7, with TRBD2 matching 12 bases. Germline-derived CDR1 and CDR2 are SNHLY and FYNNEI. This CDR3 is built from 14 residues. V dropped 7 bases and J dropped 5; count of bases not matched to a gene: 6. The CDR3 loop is CASTSGRDSHEQYF. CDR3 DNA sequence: TGTGCCAGCACTAGCGGGAGGGACTCACACGAGCAGTACTTC.

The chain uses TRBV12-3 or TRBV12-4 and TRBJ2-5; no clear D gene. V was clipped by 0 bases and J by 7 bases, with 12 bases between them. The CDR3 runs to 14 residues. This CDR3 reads CASSLAVLLATQYF. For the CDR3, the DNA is TGTGCCAGCAGTTTAGCGGTTCTTTTAGCGACCCAGTACTTC.

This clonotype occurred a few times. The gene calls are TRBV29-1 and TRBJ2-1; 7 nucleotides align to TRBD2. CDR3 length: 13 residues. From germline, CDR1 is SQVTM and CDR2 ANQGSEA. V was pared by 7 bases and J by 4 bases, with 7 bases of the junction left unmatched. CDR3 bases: TGCAGCGGTTCGCTAGCGGCATACAATGAGCAGTTCTTC. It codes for CSGSLAAYNEQFF.

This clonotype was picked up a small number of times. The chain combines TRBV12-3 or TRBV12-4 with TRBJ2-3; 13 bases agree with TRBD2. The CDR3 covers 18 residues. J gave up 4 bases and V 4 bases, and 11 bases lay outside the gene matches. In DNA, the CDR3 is TGTGCCAGCAGTTCTGTCAGGACTAGCGGGGGAGGGGCAGATACGCAGTATTTT. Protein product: CASSSVRTSGGGADTQYF.

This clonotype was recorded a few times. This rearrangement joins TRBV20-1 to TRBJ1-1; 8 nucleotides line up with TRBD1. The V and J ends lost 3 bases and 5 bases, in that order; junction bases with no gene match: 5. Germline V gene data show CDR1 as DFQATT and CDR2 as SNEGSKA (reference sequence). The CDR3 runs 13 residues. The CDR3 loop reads CSARHRGRTEAFF. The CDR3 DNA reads TGCAGTGCTAGGCACAGGGGGAGGACTGAAGCTTTCTTT.

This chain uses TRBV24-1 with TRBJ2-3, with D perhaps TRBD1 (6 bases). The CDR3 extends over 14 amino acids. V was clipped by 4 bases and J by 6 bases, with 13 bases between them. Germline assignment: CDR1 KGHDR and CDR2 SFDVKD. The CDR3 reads CATSEDSRPDTQYF. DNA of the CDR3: TGTGCCACCAGTGAGGACAGTCGCCCCGATACGCAGTATTTT.

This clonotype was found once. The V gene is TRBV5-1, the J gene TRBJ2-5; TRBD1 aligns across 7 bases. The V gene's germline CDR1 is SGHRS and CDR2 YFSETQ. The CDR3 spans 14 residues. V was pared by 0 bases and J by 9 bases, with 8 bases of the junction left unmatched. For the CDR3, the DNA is TGCGCCAGCAGCTTGGGACAGGGTGGCGAGCCCCAGTACTTC. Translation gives CASSLGQGGEPQYF.

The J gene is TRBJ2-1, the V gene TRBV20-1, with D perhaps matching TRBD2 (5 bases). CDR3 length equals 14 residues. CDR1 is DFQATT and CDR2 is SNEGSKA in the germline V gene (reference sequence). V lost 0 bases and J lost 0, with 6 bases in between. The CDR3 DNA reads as TGCAGTGCTAGAGAGCGGGCCTCCTACAATGAGCAGTTCTTC. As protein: CSARERASYNEQFF.

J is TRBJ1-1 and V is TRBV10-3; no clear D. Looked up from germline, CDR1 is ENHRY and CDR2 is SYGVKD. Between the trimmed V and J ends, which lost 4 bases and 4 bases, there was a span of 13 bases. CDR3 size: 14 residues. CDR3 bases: TGTGCCATCAGTGGGACTAATATGGGCACTGAAGCTTTCTTT. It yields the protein CAISGTNMGTEAFF.